The next 20 T cell receptor beta chains were all read from a single sample in a study of cytomegalovirus exposure and HLA in healthy donors. The PCR used 60 Vbeta and 13 Jbeta primers. Clones were sequenced by immunoSEQ multiplex PCR, and TCRdb holds only the in-frame ones, with some missing. This table has approximately 100,000 clones, approximately 79% appearing once. Specimen: PBMCs. These receptors came from a male donor in good health and CMV-seronegative.

The CDR3 DNA sequence: TGTGCCAGCAGCTCGCCGGGACAGGGCCCCCCGGCCTACGAGCAGTACTTC. Protein: CASSSPGQGPPAYEQYF. The rearrangement links TRBV11-2 to TRBJ2-7; TRBD1 aligns across 9 bases. The CDR3 covers 17 residues. The germline CDR1 and CDR2 sequences are SGHAT and FQNNGV. Losses at the gene ends were 4 bases for V and 2 bases for J; bases not matched to a gene: 12.

This clone was observed a single time. The CDR3 here is CASSLGGKQPQHF. CDR3 DNA: TGTGCCAGCAGTTTAGGCGGAAAGCAGCCCCAGCATTTT. J is TRBJ1-5 and V is TRBV28, with D unresolved. This CDR3 contains 13 residues. CDR1 is MDHEN, CDR2 SYDVKM, per germline. Trimming left V 2 bases short and J 7 bases short, with 9 bases between.

The chain carries TRBV27 and TRBJ1-2; 10 positions agree with TRBD1. The CDR3 consists of 16 residues. V lost 6 bases to trimming and J lost 0 bases; unmatched junction nucleotides: 7. CDR1 and CDR2 from the germline V gene are MNHEY and SMNVEV (reference sequence). The chain's CDR3 is CASRPPGQGPNYGYTF. The CDR3 DNA reads TGTGCCAGCAGGCCTCCGGGACAGGGGCCTAACTATGGCTACACCTTC.

The table lists this clone with a count of one. The chain recombines TRBV7-9 with TRBJ2-3, with 9 positions matching TRBD1. The CDR3 runs 16 residues. Germline trimming cut 5 bases from V and 2 bases from J; bases unmatched to any gene: 8. The germline gives CDR1 SEHNR, CDR2 FQNEAQ (reference sequence). The CDR3 bases are TGTGCCAGCAGCGTTACCGGGACAGGGATCACAGATACGCAGTATTTT. Protein: CASSVTGTGITDTQYF.

The count of this clone is one. In DNA, the CDR3 is TGTGCCAGCAGCCAAGATTCTGGGACAGGGCGAGAGCAGTACTTC. Translating gives CASSQDSGTGREQYF. The gene calls are TRBV14 and TRBJ2-7, with 9 nucleotides matching TRBD1. The CDR3 spans 15 residues. Trimming at V came to 0 bases and at J to 7 bases, leaving 7 bases not matched to a gene. Germline values: CDR1 SGHDN, CDR2 FVKESK.

Regarding this clone: One junction end does not reproduce the germline sequence, and a read error may be involved. The rearrangement links TRBV30 to TRBJ2-1; the match to TRBD2 covers 13 bases. The CDR3 sequence is 13 residues long. The germline CDR1 and CDR2 sequences are GTSNPN and SVGIG (reference sequence). As DNA, the CDR3 is TGTGCCTGGAGTGGGTCACTAGCGGGGGGGTTGGTCTTC. It encodes CAWSGSLAGGLVF.

J is TRBJ2-3 and V is TRBV6-1; D uncertain. Germline V gene data show CDR1 as MNHNS and CDR2 as SASEGT. Trimming removed 6 bases from V and 4 bases from J, with 14 bases in between. This CDR3 has 14 residues. CDR3 sequence reads: CASRRDAVPDTQYF. CDR3 nucleotide sequence: TGTGCCAGCAGAAGAGACGCGGTACCAGATACGCAGTATTTT.

This clone was picked up a small number of times. V usage is TRBV15 and J usage is TRBJ1-2, with D hard to call. Between the trimmed V and J ends, which lost 4 bases and 8 bases, there was a span of 14 bases. Germline V gene lookup returns CDR1 LNHNV and CDR2 YYDKDF (reference sequence). This CDR3 is 13 amino acids long. Here the CDR3 reads CATSKLYRQGYTF. Written as DNA, the CDR3 is TGTGCCACCAGCAAACTATACCGGCAGGGCTACACCTTC. The whole variable domain, filled in from reference TRBV15 and TRBJ1-2, reads DAMVIQNPRYQVTQFGKPVTLSCSQTLNHNVMYWYQQKSSQAPKLLFHYYDKDFNNEADTPDNFQSRRPNTSFCFLDIRSPGLGDTAMYLCATSKLYRQGYTFGSGTRLTVV.

A single count supports this clone. This chain joins TRBV10-3 and TRBJ2-7, with a possible D match to TRBD1 (6 bases). The CDR3 sequence is 14 residues long. CDR1 and CDR2 from the germline V gene are ENHRY and SYGVKD. Trimming left V 11 bases short and J 0 bases short, with 17 bases between. The CDR3 nucleotides read TGTGCCGTGACTTCCGGGACACCCTCCTACGAGCAGTACTTC. Amino acid sequence: CAVTSGTPSYEQYF.

The V call is TRBV7-3, the J call TRBJ2-3, with a possible D match to TRBD2 (5 bases). CDR1 and CDR2 from the germline V gene are SGHTA and FQGTGA. The CDR3 has 16 residues. Trimming stripped 3 bases from V and 0 bases from J, with 13 bases between. CDR3 amino acids: CASSLGQRSSTDTQYF. CDR3 nucleotide sequence: TGTGCCAGCAGCTTGGGCCAGCGGTCTAGCACAGATACGCAGTATTTT.

The chain employs TRBV5-4 and TRBJ1-6; D is possibly TRBD1 (6 bases). CDR1 and CDR2 (germline): SGHNT, YYREEE (reference sequence). This CDR3 comprises 14 residues. V was shortened by 4 bases and J by 7 bases, with 12 bases between the two germline ends. The CDR3 loop reads CASSPGHPNSPLHF. In DNA form, the CDR3 reads TGTGCCAGCAGCCCGGGACACCCGAATTCACCCCTCCACTTT.

The chain combines TRBV27 with TRBJ2-7; TRBD1 might be the D (5 bases). Trimming pared 6 bases from V and 2 bases from J, leaving 14 bases between. The length of the CDR3 is 14 residues. Per the germline V gene, CDR1 is MNHEY and CDR2 is SMNVEV (reference sequence). This chain's CDR3 is CASRPWQDTYEQYF. CDR3 sequence (DNA): TGTGCCAGCAGACCGTGGCAGGACACCTACGAGCAGTACTTC.

In this sample, this clone turned up a few times. This chain links TRBV28 with TRBJ1-5; perhaps TRBD1 as D (5 bases). The CDR3 length is 17 residues. Germline CDR1 is MDHEN and CDR2 is SYDVKM. The V end was cut by 5 bases, the J end by 7 bases, with 24 bases between. CDR3 protein: CASSPLPAPAGSQPQHF. In DNA form, the CDR3 reads TGTGCCAGCAGTCCACTTCCCGCTCCGGCAGGGTCCCAGCCCCAGCATTTT.

The rearrangement uses TRBV27 and TRBJ1-2; 11 nucleotides agree with TRBD1. V was pared by 6 bases and J by 1 base, with 7 bases of the junction left unmatched. This CDR3 is built from 16 residues. Germline-derived CDR1 and CDR2 are MNHEY and SMNVEV (reference sequence). The CDR3 coding sequence is TGTGCCAGCAGAGCTGGGACAGGGGGTTTTAACTATGGCTACACCTTC. Translation: CASRAGTGGFNYGYTF.

The CDR3 here is CASKETGQVPYEQYF. The CDR3 DNA reads as TGTGCCAGCAAGGAGACCGGACAGGTACCCTACGAGCAGTACTTC. J is TRBJ2-7 and V is TRBV28, with TRBD1 matching over 7 bases. The V and J ends lost 7 bases and 2 bases, in that order; junction bases with no gene match: 11. The CDR3 covers 15 residues. The germline CDR1 and CDR2 sequences are MDHEN and SYDVKM.

This clone appeared a few times. The V and J genes are TRBV5-1 and TRBJ2-5; no firm D call. The V and J ends lost 2 bases and 5 bases respectively, with 7 bases between them. The CDR3 is 12 residues long. The V gene's germline CDR1 is SGHRS and CDR2 YFSETQ. CDR3: CASSFGRETQYF. CDR3 nucleotide sequence: TGCGCCAGCAGCTTCGGTCGGGAGACCCAGTACTTC.

The gene calls are TRBV7-2 and TRBJ2-1; D might be TRBD1 (5 bases). The CDR3 length is 11 residues. V lost 6 bases to trimming and J lost 9 bases, with 9 bases between them. In germline, CDR1 is SGHTA, CDR2 FQGNSA. The CDR3 sequence: CASRQVGEQFF. The CDR3 DNA reads TGTGCCAGCAGACAGGTTGGTGAGCAGTTCTTC. Variable domain in full (rest from reference TRBV7-2 and TRBJ2-1): GAGVSQSPSNKVTEKGKDVELRCDPISGHTALYWYRQSLGQGLEFLIYFQGNSAPDKSGLPSDRFSAERTGGSVSTLTIQRTQQEDSAVYLCASRQVGEQFFGPGTRLTVL.

The chain couples TRBV25-1 to TRBJ1-2, with a possible D match to TRBD1 (6 bases). V gave up 2 bases and J gave up 2 bases, with 12 bases separating them. Germline V CDR1 and CDR2: MGHDK, SYGVNS. The CDR3 has 15 residues. The CDR3 coding sequence is TGTGCCAGCAGTGAACCCGTGACAGGAAACTATGGCTACACCTTC. Its protein product is CASSEPVTGNYGYTF.

The chain recombines TRBV30 with TRBJ2-3; 12 nucleotides align to TRBD2. Losses at the gene ends were 5 bases for V and 3 bases for J; bases not matched to a gene: 3. This CDR3 spans 14 amino acids. Germline CDR1 and CDR2: GTSNPN and SVGIG (reference sequence). The CDR3 reads CAWASGRATDTQYF. As DNA, the CDR3 is TGTGCCTGGGCTAGCGGGAGGGCAACAGATACGCAGTATTTT.

The V and J genes are TRBV28 and TRBJ1-1; D not certain. Germline CDR1 and CDR2: MDHEN and SYDVKM. V lost 5 bases and J lost 1, with 8 bases in between. This CDR3 spans 13 amino acids. The CDR3 loop is CASSPRRNTEAFF. The CDR3 DNA reads as TGTGCCAGCAGTCCCCGGAGGAACACTGAAGCTTTCTTT.